The 31 T cell receptor beta chains listed next were all sequenced from one sample in a study of T cell clonotyping in hematopoietic cell transplantation. Assay used: immunoSEQ multiplex PCR; TCRdb lists only in-frame clones, some missing. Of 26,000 or so clones listed, 95% are singletons. Material: peripheral blood mononuclear cells. These receptor sequences come from a man aged 50 or older in good health. Some clones in this sample may be carry-over from other donors' samples.

The chain joins TRBV25-1 to TRBJ2-1; possible D gene TRBD1, 6 bases. Germline loops: CDR1 MGHDK, CDR2 SYGVNS. Trimming shortened V by 3 bases and J by 8 bases, and 17 bases separated the two germline ends. There are 15 residues in the CDR3. CDR3 in amino acids: CASSDTGTPQDEQFF. The CDR3 DNA is TGTGCCAGCAGTGATACCGGGACACCCCAAGATGAGCAGTTCTTC.

The chain is built from TRBV7-6 and TRBJ1-5; a possible D gene is TRBD1 (6 bases). CDR3 size: 15 residues. Trimming took off 1 base at V and 7 bases at J, with 14 bases between the two ends. Germline V CDR1 and CDR2: SGHVS, FNYEAQ. This CDR3 is CASSLGTSGVQPQHF. CDR3 sequence (DNA): TGTGCCAGCAGCTTAGGAACATCAGGGGTGCAGCCCCAGCATTTT.

The gene calls are TRBV7-8 and TRBJ1-6; the D is unclear. This CDR3 spans 16 amino acids. V lost 1 base to trimming and J lost 0 bases, with 7 bases between them. Per the germline V gene, CDR1 is SGHVS and CDR2 is FQNEAQ. The CDR3 loop reads CASSLVWTSYNSPLHF. CDR3 DNA sequence: TGTGCCAGCAGCTTAGTCTGGACCTCCTATAATTCACCCCTCCACTTT.

The genes are TRBV7-2 and TRBJ1-1; a possible D gene is TRBD1 (5 bases). Germline V CDR1 and CDR2: SGHTA, FQGNSA. The CDR3 has 16 residues. The ends were cut back, 0 bases at V and 3 bases at J, with 14 bases in the middle. The CDR3 reads CASSLALIGGDTEAFF. The CDR3 region has the DNA TGTGCCAGCAGCTTAGCGCTAATTGGAGGGGACACTGAAGCTTTCTTT.

V is TRBV7-8 and J is TRBJ2-7; 7 bases line up with TRBD2. The germline V gene encodes CDR1 SGHVS and CDR2 FQNEAQ. The CDR3 is made up of 16 amino acids. J gave up 3 bases and V 2 bases, and 10 bases lay outside the gene matches. CDR3 in amino acids: CASSLRFASGNYEQYF. The CDR3 DNA reads TGTGCCAGCAGCTTAAGGTTTGCTAGCGGAAACTACGAGCAGTACTTC.

V and J are TRBV6-5 and TRBJ2-7; D uncertain. CDR1 is MNHEY, CDR2 SVGAGI, per germline. This CDR3 has 11 amino acids. The V end lost 4 bases, the J end lost 3 bases, and 4 bases lay between the germline ends. The CDR3 loop is CASSSNYEQYF. The CDR3 nucleotides are TGTGCCAGCAGTTCCAACTACGAGCAGTACTTC.

The genes are TRBV6-5 and TRBJ1-1, with D possibly being TRBD1 (5 bases). This CDR3 spans 13 amino acids. Germline CDR1 and CDR2: MNHEY and SVGAGI. Deletions cut 6 bases from V and 3 bases from J, with 11 bases between. The CDR3 loop reads CASRTGGYTEAFF. Here the CDR3 DNA reads TGTGCCAGCAGGACCGGGGGGTACACTGAAGCTTTCTTT.

The chain employs TRBV5-1 and TRBJ1-1; D is uncertain. The CDR3 is 11 residues long. Deletions cut 6 bases from V and 3 bases from J, with 6 bases between. Germline V gene lookup returns CDR1 SGHRS and CDR2 YFSETQ. The CDR3 sequence is CASIGDTEAFF. In DNA form, the CDR3 reads TGCGCCAGCATCGGGGACACTGAAGCTTTCTTT.

The CDR3 loop is CASSVGWALFGNTIYF. CDR3 nucleotides: TGTGCCAGCAGCGTAGGGTGGGCTCTCTTTGGAAACACCATATATTTT. J is TRBJ1-3 and V is TRBV9; D remains unclear. Germline CDR1 is SGDLS and CDR2 is YYNGEE. This CDR3 comprises 16 residues. V lost 0 bases to trimming and J lost 3 bases, with 13 bases between them.

This chain links TRBV19 with TRBJ1-4; 9 bases map to TRBD1. This CDR3 contains 15 residues. The junction had 6 bases not matched to a gene; V was cut back by 2 bases and J by 8 bases. CDR1 and CDR2 (germline): LNHDA, SQIVND (reference sequence). The CDR3 loop is CASSIIGTGKEKLFF. DNA for the CDR3: TGTGCCAGTAGTATAATAGGGACAGGGAAGGAAAAACTGTTTTTT. Using reference TRBV19 and TRBJ1-4 for the parts outside the CDR3, the full variable domain is DGGITQSPKYLFRKEGQNVTLSCEQNLNHDAMYWYRQDPGQGLRLIYYSQIVNDFQKGDIAEGYSVSREKKESFPLTVTSAQKNPTAFYLCASSIIGTGKEKLFFGSGTQLSVL.

This clone appeared a single time. The gene calls are TRBV9 and TRBJ1-3; the D is unclear. Trimming removed 0 bases from V and 0 bases from J, with 7 bases in between. Germline CDR1 and CDR2: SGDLS and YYNGEE. The CDR3 is made up of 15 amino acids. Written as DNA, the CDR3 is TGTGCCAGCAGCGTAGGGCGGGTCTCTGGAAACACCATATATTTT. Its translation is CASSVGRVSGNTIYF.

The rearrangement links TRBV6-4 to TRBJ1-1; the D is unclear. Germline values: CDR1 MRHNA, CDR2 SNTAGT. V was cut by 5 bases and J by 7 bases, with 8 bases left in between. The CDR3 spans 11 residues. Here the CDR3 reads CASSIRFEAFF. The DNA of the CDR3 is TGTGCCAGCAGTATAAGGTTTGAAGCTTTCTTT.

The chain combines TRBV2 with TRBJ2-2; D may be TRBD2 (7 bases). There are 15 residues in the CDR3. CDR1 and CDR2 (germline): SNHLY, FYNNEI. Trimming removed 4 bases from V and 4 bases from J, with 13 bases in between. CDR3 DNA: TGTGCCAGCAGTGTAGGGGGGGCGGGCACCGGGGAGCTGTTTTTT. It yields the protein CASSVGGAGTGELFF.

The chain recombines TRBV14 with TRBJ2-7, with D possibly being TRBD2 (6 bases). The ends were cut back, 4 bases at V and 7 bases at J, with 14 bases in the middle. The length of the CDR3 is 13 residues. Per the germline V gene, CDR1 is SGHDN and CDR2 is FVKESK. The chain's CDR3 is CASSRDSLGEQYF. CDR3 nucleotides: TGTGCCAGCAGCCGGGACTCTCTCGGGGAGCAGTACTTC.

This clone came up once. The CDR3 spells CASSRSGTDTQYF. The CDR3 coding sequence is TGTGCCAGCAGCCGGTCCGGCACAGATACGCAGTATTTT. The chain recombines TRBV7-3 with TRBJ2-3, with D hard to call. There are 13 residues in the CDR3. Germline V CDR1 and CDR2: SGHTA, FQGTGA. Trimming removed 5 bases from V and 1 base from J, with 7 bases in between.

The gene calls are TRBV6-4 and TRBJ2-3, with TRBD1 identical over 9 bases. This CDR3 contains 15 residues. From germline, CDR1 is MRHNA and CDR2 SNTAGT. The trim removed 3 bases at V and 0 bases at J, leaving 1 base unmatched. The CDR3 loop is CASSEGTGSTDTQYF. The CDR3 DNA follows: TGTGCCAGCAGTGAGGGGACAGGGAGCACAGATACGCAGTATTTT.

The rearrangement joins TRBV6-5 to TRBJ1-2; possible D gene TRBD1, 5 bases. The CDR3 covers 12 residues. Trimming took 7 bases from V and 0 from J, leaving 6 bases between them. Germline lookup yields CDR1 MNHEY and CDR2 SVGAGI. The CDR3 DNA reads TGTGCCAGCACGGGACCTAACTATGGCTACACCTTC. Amino acids: CASTGPNYGYTF.

V is TRBV19 and J is TRBJ1-5; possible D gene TRBD1, 5 bases. Trimming left V 3 bases short and J 5 bases short, with 23 bases between. The germline gives CDR1 LNHDA, CDR2 SQIVND (reference sequence). The CDR3 totals 18 residues. Here the CDR3 reads CASSINPWVQGMYQPQHF. CDR3 in DNA: TGTGCCAGTAGTATCAATCCGTGGGTTCAGGGAATGTATCAGCCCCAGCATTTT.

The gene calls are TRBV30 and TRBJ2-2; a weak D match, TRBD2 (5 bases). CDR3 length equals 15 residues. Trimming removed 4 bases at V and 3 bases at J, with 15 bases between. CDR1 GTSNPN and CDR2 SVGIG come from the germline V gene (reference sequence). For the CDR3, the DNA is TGTGCCTGGACTCTAGCCGAAGGGCACACCGGGGAGCTGTTTTTT. It is translated as CAWTLAEGHTGELFF.

The J gene is TRBJ2-7, the V gene TRBV6-5; a possible D gene is TRBD2 (5 bases). The CDR3 covers 13 residues. Germline V CDR1 and CDR2: MNHEY, SVGAGI. V lost 6 bases and J 3 bases, leaving 12 bases between the germline ends. The CDR3 sequence: CASRERTLYEQYF. Written as DNA, the CDR3 is TGTGCCAGCAGAGAAAGGACTCTCTACGAGCAGTACTTC.

This clone occurred once. The V call is TRBV29-1, the J call TRBJ2-1; D tentatively reads TRBD1 or TRBD2 (5 bases each). Trimming removed 7 bases from V and 2 bases from J, with 18 bases in between. From germline, CDR1 is SQVTM and CDR2 ANQGSEA. CDR3 length: 15 residues. The CDR3 region is CSAGDRDDTYNEQFF. The DNA for the CDR3 is TGCAGCGCCGGTGACCGGGACGACACCTACAATGAGCAGTTCTTC.

This chain joins TRBV6-1 and TRBJ2-7, with D possibly being TRBD1 or TRBD2 (6 bases each). Per the germline V gene, CDR1 is MNHNS and CDR2 is SASEGT. The CDR3 spans 15 residues. V lost 6 bases and J lost 2, with 17 bases in between. CDR3 nucleotides: TGTGCCAGCAGGGGTGCGACGGGGGCTACCTACGAGCAGTACTTC. Translated: CASRGATGATYEQYF.

This clone was counted only a few times. The chain carries TRBV2 and TRBJ1-2, with 8 nucleotides matching TRBD1. This CDR3 is 12 amino acids long. The germline CDR1 and CDR2 sequences are SNHLY and FYNNEI. With 4 bases clipped from V and 7 bases from J, the junction kept 2 bases outside the gene matches. As DNA, the CDR3 is TGTGCCAGCAGTGGAGACAGGGGTGGCTACACCTTC. As protein: CASSGDRGGYTF.

On this clone: Its ends do not fully match the called genes, so a read error is possible. V is TRBV7-9 and J is TRBJ1-4, with 7 bases identical to TRBD1. CDR1 and CDR2 (germline): SEHNR, FQNEAQ (reference sequence). There are 11 residues in the CDR3. CDR3 sequence reads: CASSFGGQTAF. DNA of the CDR3: TGTGCCAGCAGCTTCGGGGGACAGACCGCATTT.

V is TRBV15 and J is TRBJ1-5; D is possibly TRBD1 (6 bases). The germline CDR1 and CDR2 sequences are LNHNV and YYDKDF (reference sequence). Trimming removed 0 bases from V and 6 bases from J, with 15 bases in between. CDR3 length: 16 amino acids. The CDR3 sequence: CATSREPRGTSQPQHF. DNA of the CDR3: TGTGCCACCAGCAGAGAGCCCAGGGGTACGAGTCAGCCCCAGCATTTT.

Written as DNA, the CDR3 is TGCGCCAGCACAGGGGGACGATCGGGCTCCACTGAAGCTTTCTTT. Protein product: CASTGGRSGSTEAFF. The V call is TRBV5-1, the J call TRBJ1-1; 7 positions agree with TRBD1. The CDR3 has 15 residues. V trimming: 6 bases; J trimming: 4 bases; junction bases outside the gene matches: 12. Germline assignment: CDR1 SGHRS and CDR2 YFSETQ.

CDR3 DNA: TGTGCCAGCAGCGCCGCCGGGACAGGGACTGAAAAACTGTTTTTT. Amino acid sequence: CASSAAGTGTEKLFF. This chain uses TRBV7-2 with TRBJ1-4; 9 bases fit TRBD1. The CDR3 runs to 15 residues. The trim removed 5 bases at V and 7 bases at J, leaving 8 bases unmatched. Germline-derived CDR1 and CDR2 are SGHTA and FQGNSA.

V and J are TRBV28 and TRBJ2-2, with D unclear. Germline V gene lookup returns CDR1 MDHEN and CDR2 SYDVKM. V lost 8 bases to trimming and J lost 6 bases, with 7 bases between them. The CDR3 length is 11 residues. CDR3 sequence (DNA): TGTGCCAGCGGAAGATCCGGGGAGCTGTTTTTT. Residues: CASGRSGELFF. The full variable domain, completed using reference TRBV28 and TRBJ2-2, is DVKVTQSSRYLVKRTGEKVFLECVQDMDHENMFWYRQDPGLGLRLIYFSYDVKMKEKGDIPEGYSVSREKKERFSLILESASTNQTSMYLCASGRSGELFFGEGSRLTVL.

This chain joins TRBV7-2 and TRBJ1-6; no firm D call. V lost 5 bases and J 6 bases, leaving 14 bases between the germline ends. CDR3 length: 15 residues. Germline CDR1 and CDR2: SGHTA and FQGNSA. As DNA, the CDR3 is TGTGCCAGCAGCCTTTTGGTCGAAACTAATTCACCCCTCCACTTT. Its translation is CASSLLVETNSPLHF.

The rearrangement uses TRBV7-2 and TRBJ2-7; D gene uncertain. The length of the CDR3 is 15 residues. The V gene lost 1 base and the J gene lost 0 bases, with 10 bases spanning the gap. Germline CDR1 is SGHTA and CDR2 is FQGNSA. In DNA form, the CDR3 reads TGTGCCAGCAGCTTAGATCAGTCTAGCTCCTACGAGCAGTACTTC. It specifies CASSLDQSSSYEQYF.

This clone was counted a single time. The rearrangement links TRBV6-5 to TRBJ2-7; TRBD1 or TRBD2 may be the D gene (5 bases each). V dropped 2 bases and J dropped 2 bases, with 10 bases sitting between them. The CDR3 extends over 14 amino acids. Germline CDR1 reads MNHEY; CDR2 reads SVGAGI. The CDR3 sequence: CASSYGGGTYEQYF. DNA for the CDR3: TGTGCCAGCAGTTACGGGGGTGGAACCTACGAGCAGTACTTC.